Below, 17 T cell receptor beta chains from the same sample are listed, as sequenced in a study of cytomegalovirus exposure and HLA in healthy donors (dated by TCRdb to 2016 to 2017). The library was obtained by the immunoSEQ multiplex PCR assay. For the multiplex PCR, a mixture combining 60 forward primers for TCR Vbeta segments and 13 reverse primers for TCR Jbeta segments was used. Not all clones reach the TCRdb copy of this immuneACCESS table, which keeps in-frame sequences only. Checked studies attribute under half of the gap to unresolved V genes and leave the rest unexplained. This sample comprises under 200,000 clones, 78% of them detected only once. The ten largest clonotypes hold 3.1% of the sample. Input material: PBMCs. Receptors originate from a woman in her 50s in good health and CMV-seropositive.

This clone has a single count. V and J are TRBV7-2 and TRBJ2-1; maybe TRBD2 (6 bases). The V gene's germline CDR1 is SGHTA and CDR2 FQGNSA. The CDR3 loop spans 12 amino acids. V was cut by 8 bases and J by 8 bases, with 13 bases left in between. CDR3 residues: CASSSGSDEQFF. The CDR3 DNA reads TGTGCCAGCTCTTCCGGGAGCGATGAGCAGTTCTTC. The full variable domain, with the rest looked up from reference TRBV7-2 and TRBJ2-1, is GAGVSQSPSNKVTEKGKDVELRCDPISGHTALYWYRQSLGQGLEFLIYFQGNSAPDKSGLPSDRFSAERTGGSVSTLTIQRTQQEDSAVYLCASSSGSDEQFFGPGTRLTVL.

The chain recombines TRBV30 with TRBJ2-1; a possible D gene is TRBD2 (6 bases). The CDR3 runs 12 residues. Germline CDR1 is GTSNPN and CDR2 is SVGIG (reference sequence). The V gene lost 1 base and the J gene lost 7 bases, with 8 bases spanning the gap. CDR3 DNA: TGTGCCTGGAGTGGGAGGGGTAATGAGCAGTTCTTC. Translation: CAWSGRGNEQFF.

V is TRBV25-1 and J is TRBJ1-4, with 10 nucleotides matching TRBD1. The V gene's germline CDR1 is MGHDK and CDR2 SYGVNS. The CDR3 loop spans 14 amino acids. J was trimmed by 6 bases and V by 8 bases; bases with no gene match: 6. CDR3 nucleotides: TGTGCCAGCGAGCCCGGGACAGGGGATGAAAAACTGTTTTTT. Encoded protein: CASEPGTGDEKLFF.

The V and J genes are TRBV27 and TRBJ2-1; 7 nucleotides line up with TRBD2. The germline gives CDR1 MNHEY, CDR2 SMNVEV (reference sequence). The CDR3 covers 15 residues. The trim removed 0 bases at V and 4 bases at J, leaving 3 bases unmatched. The CDR3 DNA sequence: TGTGCCAGCAGTTTATCGCTGGGACTATACAATGAGCAGTTCTTC. Translation: CASSLSLGLYNEQFF.

The chain couples TRBV4-3 to TRBJ1-2; D not resolved. This CDR3 is 15 amino acids long. Germline V gene sequence: CDR1 LGHNA, CDR2 YSLEER. Trimming shortened V by 0 bases and J by 1 base, and 9 bases separated the two germline ends. The CDR3 is CASSQDRRNNYGYTF. CDR3 DNA sequence: TGCGCCAGCAGCCAAGACCGGCGGAATAACTATGGCTACACCTTC.

The gene calls are TRBV11-2 and TRBJ2-2, with D perhaps TRBD2 (5 bases). Germline V CDR1 and CDR2: SGHAT, FQNNGV. V lost 1 base to trimming and J lost 4 bases, with 10 bases between them. The CDR3 consists of 15 residues. Here the CDR3 reads CASSLVLGSTGELFF. The CDR3 DNA reads as TGTGCCAGCAGCTTAGTGCTGGGGAGCACCGGGGAGCTGTTTTTT.

The rearrangement links TRBV7-2 to TRBJ1-2, with D possibly TRBD1 on 6 matching bases. This CDR3 has 14 residues. Trimming took 6 bases from V and 8 from J, leaving 19 bases between them. Germline V CDR1 and CDR2: SGHTA, FQGNSA. The CDR3 here is CASRLDSNPGGYTF. The CDR3 DNA reads as TGTGCCAGCAGATTGGACAGCAACCCGGGGGGCTACACCTTC. Complete variable domain (other parts from reference TRBV7-2 and TRBJ1-2): GAGVSQSPSNKVTEKGKDVELRCDPISGHTALYWYRQSLGQGLEFLIYFQGNSAPDKSGLPSDRFSAERTGGSVSTLTIQRTQQEDSAVYLCASRLDSNPGGYTFGSGTRLTVV.

This chain uses TRBV6-6 with TRBJ2-2; no clear D gene. Trimming cost V 7 bases and J 7 bases, with 13 bases left between them. Germline V gene lookup returns CDR1 MNHNY and CDR2 SVGAGI (reference sequence). The length of the CDR3 is 13 residues. The chain's CDR3 is CASTVASDGELFF. In DNA, the CDR3 is TGTGCCAGCACGGTAGCTTCTGACGGGGAGCTGTTTTTT.

The genes are TRBV29-1 and TRBJ2-3, with 7 bases matching TRBD1. Germline loops: CDR1 SQVTM, CDR2 ANQGSEA. V gave up 3 bases and J gave up 2 bases; unmatched junction bases: 8. The CDR3 sequence is 15 residues long. CDR3 amino acids: CSVESGTGATDTQYF. The CDR3 nucleotides are TGCAGCGTTGAGAGCGGTACAGGGGCCACAGATACGCAGTATTTT.

The chain has TRBV7-2 and TRBJ2-7, with 9 bases matching TRBD1. With 5 bases clipped from V and 5 bases from J, the junction kept 10 bases outside the gene matches. Germline values: CDR1 SGHTA, CDR2 FQGNSA. This CDR3 spans 15 amino acids. CDR3 bases: TGTGCCAGCAGCATGGCCGGGACAGGGTTCCACGAGCAGTACTTC. Translation: CASSMAGTGFHEQYF.

The chain couples TRBV21-1 to TRBJ1-2. TRBV21-1 is reported as a pseudogene. The CDR3 contains 13 residues. CDR3 coding DNA: TGTGCCAGCAGCAAAGGGAGGGGCCATGGCTACACCTTC. This translates into CASSKGRGHGYTF.

The chain uses TRBV7-3 and TRBJ1-2; possible D gene TRBD1, 5 bases. The germline V gene has CDR1 SGHTA and CDR2 FQGTGA. The CDR3 runs to 13 residues. Trimming left V 0 bases short and J 7 bases short, with 9 bases between. The CDR3 DNA reads TGTGCCAGCAGCTTAACAGGGGTAACTGGCTACACCTTC. Translating it yields CASSLTGVTGYTF.

J is TRBJ2-7 and V is TRBV6-1; 10 nucleotides match TRBD1. The germline gives CDR1 MNHNS, CDR2 SASEGT. The CDR3 spans 14 residues. The trim removed 4 bases at V and 4 bases at J, leaving 4 bases unmatched. The DNA of the CDR3 is TGTGCCAGCAGTGTGGGACAGGGGCCATACGAGCAGTACTTC. This encodes CASSVGQGPYEQYF.

A single count supports this clone. V usage is TRBV7-2 and J usage is TRBJ2-2; 8 nucleotides agree with TRBD2. The CDR3 spans 15 residues. V dropped 2 bases and J dropped 5; count of bases not matched to a gene: 4. Germline V gives CDR1 SGHTA, CDR2 FQGNSA. CDR3 coding DNA: TGTGCCAGCAGCTTAAACGGGGGGGTTACCGGGGAGCTGTTTTTT. Translating gives CASSLNGGVTGELFF.

The genes are TRBV19 and TRBJ2-2; TRBD1 aligns across 8 bases. The germline V gene has CDR1 LNHDA and CDR2 SQIVND (reference sequence). V shed 5 bases and J 4 bases; nucleotides not matched to a gene: 9. The CDR3 totals 16 residues. CDR3 loop: CASSDRTGTSTGELFF. Here the CDR3 DNA reads TGTGCCAGTAGTGACCGGACAGGGACGAGCACCGGGGAGCTGTTTTTT.

This rearrangement joins TRBV6-1 to TRBJ1-1, with a tentative D call TRBD1 (6 bases). CDR3 length: 17 residues. The V gene's germline CDR1 is MNHNS and CDR2 SASEGT. V was pared by 1 base and J by 3 bases, with 18 bases between. Written as DNA, the CDR3 is TGTGCCAGCAGTGAAGGGTTGAACAGGGTTAGATACACTGAAGCTTTCTTT. Protein sequence: CASSEGLNRVRYTEAFF.

Written as DNA, the CDR3 is TGTGCCAGCTCCCCCGGCGGGGGCAGATATGGCTACACCTTC. This sequence encodes CASSPGGGRYGYTF. V usage is TRBV6-5 and J usage is TRBJ1-2, with a tentative D call TRBD1 (6 bases). Germline V gene lookup returns CDR1 MNHEY and CDR2 SVGAGI. V was cut by 8 bases and J by 5 bases, with 18 bases left in between. The CDR3 extends over 14 amino acids.